This T cell receptor (beta chain) is drawn from a study of blood T cell repertoires in COVID-19. Whole-study context: Sites in the United States, Italy and Spain provided acute and convalescent COVID-19 samples.

Trimming pared 3 bases from V and 2 bases from J, leaving 7 bases between. The CDR3 extends over 13 amino acids. Germline V gene data show CDR1 as MNHNS and CDR2 as SASEGT. As originally analysed: Amplification with reference gene primers provided the estimates of nucleated cell counts. Here immunoSEQ multiplex PCR was the method, and the copy in TCRdb shows in-frame clones only, minus some. The V and J calls and the clone size are those of that table, but D and trimming were determined from the DNA. The sample consists of a few hundred thousand clones, roughly four fifths of them appearing once. The origin of this receptor is a person between 65 and 79 years old with COVID-19, enrolled during active disease. Sequenced material: peripheral blood. The rearrangement joins TRBV6-1 to TRBJ1-1, with D maybe TRBD1 (5 bases). The CDR3: CASSEGRNTEAFF. For the CDR3, the DNA is TGTGCCAGCAGTGAGGGGCGTAACACTGAAGCTTTCTTT.